This T cell receptor (beta chain) derives from a study of shared clonotypes between healthy human individuals (TCRdb year 2020). Background for the entire study: Three men and a couple of women, aged 18 to 49 years, made up the cohort. Blood TCR repertoires of five healthy adults were deeply sequenced to estimate repertoire size and the extent of clonotype sharing between individuals. Between about 0.9 and 9 billion PBMCs per donor were obtained by leukapheresis. For each donor, CD4 naive and CD4 memory were each run on three plates, CD8 naive on two plates, and CD8 memory on one plate. Different laboratories and diverse techniques were used to prepare libraries and sequence TCR repertoires, to increase sequencing depth and limit assay-specific biases. Results the study describes overall, beyond this receptor: The small number of donors limited the genetic and exposure-history diversity represented. Higher generation probabilities were observed for clonotypes shared by all four sorted-subset donors than for non-shared clonotypes. Naive subsets generally had larger estimated clonotype richness than memory subsets. Across four donors, about 5.2% of naive CD4, roughly 3.8% of naive CD8, 2.3% of memory CD4, and 0.4% of memory CD8 clonotypes were shared. Only blood was sampled, and tissue TCR repertoires likely differ from those in blood. Based on pairwise subsampling, the degree of clonotype sharing among donors was expected to be affected by sequencing depth. Rarefaction of sorted-subset datasets indicated incomplete sequencing despite the large sequencing depth.

The germline V gene encodes CDR1 SGDLS and CDR2 YYNGEE. The CDR3 sequence holds 12 residues, the cysteine and phenylalanine included. The kept DNA is CDR3 alone, 36 bases in frame from the first base. Deletion took 3 bases off V and 11 bases off J, with a span of 13 bases between the germline ends. Turning to this clone: Its binding antigen is unknown. No much larger clonotype is one base removed from it; base qualities were not supplied.

Using the deep immunoSEQ assay, multiplex PCR amplified TCR CDR3 regions from genomic DNA. Genomic DNA extracted from each cell subset was distributed evenly over all wells of several immunoSEQ 96-well plates, and each plate served as one replicate. For sorted subsets, each replicate PCR was loaded with about 0.2 ug genomic DNA, equivalent to roughly 30,000 T cell genomes. The purified libraries were quantified using a Qubit 3.0 fluorometer, sized with a Bioanalyzer 2100, and then quantified again using the KAPA Library Quantification kit. A separate single-read 150-cycle Illumina NextSeq 550 flow cell was used to sequence each immunoSEQ 96-well plate. The published analysis was carried out like this. The immunoSEQ output contained only junctional sequences without quality scores, so filtering could not match that applied to full-length reads. To assign V/J genes and CDR3, sequences were annotated against IMGT germline references using PyIR, a Python wrapper for IgBLAST v1.9. Any read was removed if the V/J assignment was weak (E-value above 1e-6), the CDR3 was missing, or the read contained stop codons, out-of-frame junctions, or ambiguous translated residues. A V3J clonotype was defined by an identical inferred V gene, J gene, and CDR3 amino acid sequence. The percentage overlap between two repertoires was calculated by dividing the number of shared unique clonotypes by the size of the smaller repertoire. Three approaches were used to assess repertoire richness: RTK rarefaction, the Chao1 estimator, and Recon v2.1 estimates of unobserved clonotypes. Generation probabilities were computed with OLGA for all TCRbeta clonotypes obtained by the gDNA method from several donors. Imported from immuneACCESS, the table was reduced by TCRdb to in-frame sequences with V and J called. These copies leave out some clones; in studies compared against another copy, an unresolved V gene accounts for under half, and the cause of the remainder is not known. V and J calls and clone size are those listed in that table; D and trimming were worked out from the DNA. The sample table holds over 2,000,000 clones, of which over 85% were seen once. The biggest ten clones account for around 1.8% of the sample.

CD8 naive samples were CD45RO-negative cells positively selected for CCR7, giving a CD45RA+CCR7+ population that excluded TemRA cells. Healthy HIV-negative adults with no recently reported acute infections or vaccinations were included as donors. Every donor was a Caucasian adult living in Nashville, Tennessee, USA. Blood was obtained by leukapheresis, after which PBMCs were separated by Ficoll-Histopaque density gradient centrifugation and cryopreserved in liquid nitrogen vapor phase. Purity and quantity of every magnetically sorted T cell population were checked by analytical flow cytometry. Genomic DNA was isolated from every sorted fraction and measured by UV absorbance on a Nanodrop 2000c.

This receptor chain uses TRBV9 and TRBJ2-3; the D segment could be TRBD1, given 6 matching bases. Sequenced input: naive CD8+ T cells from PBMCs. The sample's cell subset or site label, in plain terms: CD45RA+CCR7+. This receptor was identified in a man aged 18 to 29 in good health. Some clones in this sample may be carry-over from other donors' samples. The bases read TGTGCCAGCAGCGGAATCGACAGGATGCAGTATTTT. It translates as CASSGIDRMQYF.